Shown below are 27 T cell receptor beta chains from a single sample sequenced in a study of shared clonotypes between healthy human individuals. Here immunoSEQ multiplex PCR was the method, and the copy in TCRdb shows in-frame clones only, minus some. In the table there are about 1.1 million clones, about 80% of which are singletons. Sequencing was performed on memory CD4+ T cells from PBMCs. Indicated subset: CD45RA-negative fraction. Source of these receptors: a man between 18 and 35 years old in good health. Some clones in this sample may be carry-over from other donors' samples.

The V gene is TRBV11-2, the J gene TRBJ2-6; D is undetermined. This CDR3 has 16 amino acids. V was pared by 1 base and J by 2 bases, with 9 bases between. Looked up from germline, CDR1 is SGHAT and CDR2 is FQNNGV. The CDR3 is CASSLGPRAGANVLTF. CDR3 DNA sequence: TGTGCCAGCAGCTTAGGTCCTCGGGCTGGGGCCAACGTCCTGACTTTC.

As regards this clone: Other DNA sequences within the sample encode an identical CDR3. The CDR3 nucleotides are TGTGCCAGCAGCTTGATTCGCGGGGGGAGAAACACCATATATTTT. Encoded protein: CASSLIRGGRNTIYF. The chain couples TRBV5-6 to TRBJ1-3; a possible D gene is TRBD1 (5 bases). Germline loops: CDR1 SGHDT, CDR2 YYEEEE. Trimming left V 1 base short and J 5 bases short, with 13 bases between. The CDR3 extends over 15 amino acids.

J is TRBJ2-4 and V is TRBV7-9, with TRBD2 matching 9 bases. V gave up 2 bases and J gave up 1 base; unmatched junction bases: 3. This CDR3 has 16 residues. Germline V gene lookup returns CDR1 SEHNR and CDR2 FQNEAQ (reference sequence). The CDR3 spells CASSLNSGSAKNIQYF. In DNA form, the CDR3 reads TGTGCCAGCAGCTTAAATAGCGGGAGCGCCAAAAACATTCAGTACTTC.

This chain connects TRBV7-2 to TRBJ2-4; D possibly corresponds to TRBD1 (6 bases). Per the germline V gene, CDR1 is SGHTA and CDR2 is FQGNSA. V lost 5 bases, J lost 14 bases, and 19 bases lay in between. There are 13 residues in the CDR3. The CDR3 nucleotides are TGTGCCAGCAGCGCACCCCGCCCAGGGGTGAAGTACTTC. Translated, it gives CASSAPRPGVKYF.

V is TRBV21-1 and J is TRBJ1-5. TRBV21-1 is designated a pseudogene. This CDR3 has 15 residues. This CDR3 is CASSNRGLGNQPQHF. As DNA, the CDR3 is TGTGCCAGCAGCAACCGGGGCCTAGGGAATCAGCCCCAGCATTTT.

V usage is TRBV4-3 and J usage is TRBJ1-2; no definite D call. Germline V CDR1 and CDR2: LGHNA, YSLEER. There are 15 residues in the CDR3. The V end was cut by 0 bases, the J end by 2 bases, with 10 bases between. DNA for the CDR3: TGCGCCAGCAGCCAAGATCATGGTCTCAACTATGGCTACACCTTC. Amino acid sequence: CASSQDHGLNYGYTF.

The rearrangement uses TRBV2 and TRBJ2-1, with 14 nucleotides matching TRBD2. CDR1 is SNHLY, CDR2 FYNNEI, per germline. After removal of 9 bases from V and 7 bases from J, the junction contained 5 bases not matched to a gene. The CDR3 contains 14 residues. Here the CDR3 reads CARRLAGGGNEQFF. The CDR3 region has the DNA TGTGCCAGGAGACTAGCGGGAGGGGGAAATGAGCAGTTCTTC.

This clone was picked up one time. This sequence may be a read error, since a much larger clone differs from it by one base. The chain combines TRBV18 with TRBJ1-1; possibly TRBD1 for D (5 bases). Germline CDR1 and CDR2: KGHSH and LQKENI. V was clipped by 1 base and J by 4 bases, with 7 bases between them. This CDR3 contains 13 residues. The CDR3 region is CASSPQGTTEAFF. In nucleotides, the CDR3 is TGTGCCAGCTCACCACAGGGGACCACTGAAGCTTTCTTT.

The chain employs TRBV27 and TRBJ1-1; TRBD1 matches at 10 bases. Germline CDR1 is MNHEY and CDR2 is SMNVEV (reference sequence). Unmatched junction bases numbered 7, after V lost 5 bases and J lost 4 bases. The CDR3 loop spans 15 amino acids. The CDR3 reads CASSEWDRGRTEAFF. The CDR3 nucleotides are TGTGCCAGCAGTGAATGGGACAGGGGACGCACTGAAGCTTTCTTT.

The chain combines TRBV5-4 with TRBJ2-7; TRBD1 might be the D (5 bases). Germline V lookup: CDR1 SGHNT, CDR2 YYREEE (reference sequence). V lost 3 bases and J 4 bases, leaving 17 bases between the germline ends. The CDR3 covers 15 residues. CDR3 nucleotide sequence: TGTGCCAGCAGCTCAGGGCCTCTTTCCGTGTACGAGCAGTACTTC. Residues: CASSSGPLSVYEQYF.

This rearrangement joins TRBV7-9 to TRBJ1-2, with 7 bases aligning to TRBD1. V lost 0 bases to trimming and J lost 3 bases; unmatched junction nucleotides: 7. This CDR3 has 16 residues. Germline loops: CDR1 SEHNR, CDR2 FQNEAQ (reference sequence). The CDR3 reads CASSLALGTAYYGYTF. The CDR3, as DNA: TGTGCCAGCAGCTTAGCGCTGGGGACAGCTTACTATGGCTACACCTTC.

As to this clone: The same CDR3 arises from other DNA sequences in this sample as well. V usage is TRBV9 and J usage is TRBJ2-7; D not resolved. Per the germline V gene, CDR1 is SGDLS and CDR2 is YYNGEE. There are 13 residues in the CDR3. Between the trimmed V and J ends, which lost 0 bases and 3 bases, there was a span of 7 bases. This chain's CDR3 is CASSVDLYYEQYF. The DNA of the CDR3 is TGTGCCAGCAGCGTAGACCTCTACTACGAGCAGTACTTC.

The chain uses TRBV5-6 and TRBJ1-2; D remains unclear. Per germline, CDR1 SGHDT and CDR2 YYEEEE. The CDR3 extends over 14 amino acids. Trimming pared 2 bases from V and 5 bases from J, leaving 13 bases between. CDR3 in amino acids: CASSFERTVYGYTF. The CDR3 bases are TGTGCCAGCAGCTTCGAGCGGACGGTTTATGGCTACACCTTC.

V gene TRBV28 combines with J gene TRBJ1-1; a weak D match, TRBD1 (6 bases). The V and J ends lost 7 bases and 0 bases respectively, with 9 bases between them. Germline V gene sequence: CDR1 MDHEN, CDR2 SYDVKM. CDR3 length: 13 residues. This CDR3 reads CASKGQVNTEAFF. The CDR3 region has the DNA TGTGCCAGCAAGGGACAAGTGAACACTGAAGCTTTCTTT.

This clone was seen at least ten times. This sequence joins TRBV5-1 and TRBJ2-3, with D possibly TRBD1 on 6 matching bases. The V and J ends lost 0 bases and 3 bases respectively, with 14 bases between them. There are 16 residues in the CDR3. Germline-derived CDR1 and CDR2 are SGHRS and YFSETQ. The CDR3: CASSLGQKGGTDTQYF. In DNA form, the CDR3 reads TGCGCCAGCAGCTTGGGGCAGAAAGGGGGAACAGATACGCAGTATTTT.

This clone was counted a single time. The chain uses TRBV6-5 and TRBJ2-7, with 7 bases fitting TRBD1. J was trimmed by 6 bases and V by 6 bases; bases with no gene match: 11. The CDR3 has 14 amino acids. Germline assignment: CDR1 MNHEY and CDR2 SVGAGI. The CDR3 DNA reads as TGTGCCAGCAGACCCGACAGGGCCTCAGGCGAGCAGTACTTC. It yields the protein CASRPDRASGEQYF.

Note on this clone: This CDR3 is also generated by other DNA sequences in the sample. V gene TRBV28 combines with J gene TRBJ2-6; D gene uncertain. Germline CDR1 is MDHEN and CDR2 is SYDVKM. The CDR3 runs 15 residues. The V end lost 3 bases, the J end lost 0 bases, and 6 bases lay between the germline ends. The CDR3 reads CASSFGGSGANVLTF. The CDR3 nucleotides are TGTGCCAGCAGTTTCGGCGGCTCTGGGGCCAACGTCCTGACTTTC. Variable domain in full (rest from reference TRBV28 and TRBJ2-6): DVKVTQSSRYLVKRTGEKVFLECVQDMDHENMFWYRQDPGLGLRLIYFSYDVKMKEKGDIPEGYSVSREKKERFSLILESASTNQTSMYLCASSFGGSGANVLTFGAGSRLTVL.

This chain connects TRBV28 to TRBJ1-2; the match to TRBD1 covers 7 bases. Losses at the gene ends were 3 bases for V and 13 bases for J; bases not matched to a gene: 8. CDR3 length: 12 amino acids. Germline CDR1 is MDHEN and CDR2 is SYDVKM. CDR3 nucleotide sequence: TGTGCCAGCAGTTTCCCCCCGACAGGGACCACCTTC. Its translation: CASSFPPTGTTF.

The chain links TRBV9 to TRBJ2-7, with 9 bases aligning to TRBD2. The CDR3 length is 15 residues. Germline CDR1 and CDR2: SGDLS and YYNGEE. V lost 2 bases, J lost 5 bases, and 8 bases stayed unmatched. For the CDR3, the DNA is TGTGCCAGCAGCGTTAGCGGGAGCTTAAGGAACGAGCAGTACTTC. It specifies CASSVSGSLRNEQYF.

This clone was detected ten times or more. In DNA form, the CDR3 reads TGTGCCTGGAGTGTACTGTCGCTCGGGTCTGAAGCTTTCTTT. Amino acids: CAWSVLSLGSEAFF. The chain recombines TRBV30 with TRBJ1-1; D uncertain. V was shortened by 0 bases and J by 6 bases, with 14 bases between the two germline ends. Germline V gene lookup returns CDR1 GTSNPN and CDR2 SVGIG (reference sequence). CDR3 size: 14 residues. The full variable domain, rest sourced from reference TRBV30 and TRBJ1-1, is SQTIHQWPATLVQPVGSPLSLECTVEGTSNPNLYWYRQAAGRGLQLLFYSVGIGQISSEVPQNLSASRPQDRQFILSSKKLLLSDSGFYLCAWSVLSLGSEAFFGQGTRLTVV.

The V and J genes are TRBV28 and TRBJ2-1; 8 bases fit TRBD1. The germline V gene has CDR1 MDHEN and CDR2 SYDVKM. V was pared by 10 bases and J by 1 base, with 3 bases of the junction left unmatched. CDR3 length: 13 residues. Here the CDR3 DNA reads TGTGCCACCACAGGGGGTTCCTACAATGAGCAGTTCTTC. Its protein product is CATTGGSYNEQFF.

The chain is built from TRBV18 and TRBJ1-4; D is ambiguous. CDR1 is KGHSH and CDR2 is LQKENI in the germline V gene. Trimming took 1 base from V and 3 from J, leaving 9 bases between them. The CDR3 runs to 15 residues. CDR3 region: CASSPRQFPNEKLFF. The CDR3 bases are TGTGCCAGCTCACCACGCCAGTTTCCTAATGAAAAACTGTTTTTT. Full variable domain (outside the CDR3, taken from reference TRBV18 and TRBJ1-4): NAGVMQNPRHLVRRRGQEARLRCSPMKGHSHVYWYRQLPEEGLKFMVYLQKENIIDESGMPKERFSAEFPKEGPSILRIQQVVRGDSAAYFCASSPRQFPNEKLFFGSGTQLSVL.

The chain links TRBV15 to TRBJ2-3; D remains ambiguous. V was cut by 5 bases and J by 6 bases, with 12 bases left in between. The CDR3 totals 13 residues. Germline lookup yields CDR1 LNHNV and CDR2 YYDKDF (reference sequence). CDR3 nucleotide sequence: TGTGCCACCAGCTCGAAAAGAAGGGATACGCAGTATTTT. Translation gives CATSSKRRDTQYF. The full variable domain, completed using reference TRBV15 and TRBJ2-3, is DAMVIQNPRYQVTQFGKPVTLSCSQTLNHNVMYWYQQKSSQAPKLLFHYYDKDFNNEADTPDNFQSRRPNTSFCFLDIRSPGLGDTAMYLCATSSKRRDTQYFGPGTRLTVL.

In this sample, this clone turned up once. CDR3 in DNA: TGTGCCAGCAGTGGGGGGGACTCAACCTACGAGCAGTACTTC. This gives the protein CASSGGDSTYEQYF. V is TRBV6-1 and J is TRBJ2-7; D is perhaps TRBD2 (6 bases). V was clipped by 4 bases and J by 2 bases, with 12 bases between them. The CDR3 loop spans 14 amino acids. Germline CDR1 is MNHNS and CDR2 is SASEGT.

The gene calls are TRBV11-2 and TRBJ1-2; D not resolved. The CDR3 runs to 14 residues. The V end was cut by 0 bases, the J end by 8 bases, with 13 bases between. Germline V gives CDR1 SGHAT, CDR2 FQNNGV. CDR3: CASSLDQGGYGYTF. In DNA, the CDR3 is TGTGCCAGCAGCTTAGATCAAGGAGGGTACGGCTACACCTTC.

With respect to this clone: Other DNA sequences in this specimen translate into the identical CDR3. The chain uses TRBV5-1 and TRBJ2-7; 7 bases fit TRBD1. Per germline, CDR1 SGHRS and CDR2 YFSETQ. The CDR3 contains 14 residues. The junction had 1 base not matched to a gene; V was cut back by 0 bases and J by 1 base. CDR3 nucleotide sequence: TGCGCCAGCAGCTTGGACAGGGGTTCCTACGAGCAGTACTTC. Translating gives CASSLDRGSYEQYF.

This clone was counted only a few times. One end of the junction fails to match germline, which may point to a read error. The V call is TRBV4-1, the J call TRBJ2-7; D is possibly TRBD1 (6 bases). Per the germline V gene, CDR1 is MGHRA and CDR2 is YSYEKL. The CDR3 is made up of 17 amino acids. For the CDR3, the DNA is TGCGCCAGCAGCCAAGAAATTTCCAGGGGTAGTTCATACGGGCAGTACTTC. Encoded protein: CASSQEISRGSSYGQYF.